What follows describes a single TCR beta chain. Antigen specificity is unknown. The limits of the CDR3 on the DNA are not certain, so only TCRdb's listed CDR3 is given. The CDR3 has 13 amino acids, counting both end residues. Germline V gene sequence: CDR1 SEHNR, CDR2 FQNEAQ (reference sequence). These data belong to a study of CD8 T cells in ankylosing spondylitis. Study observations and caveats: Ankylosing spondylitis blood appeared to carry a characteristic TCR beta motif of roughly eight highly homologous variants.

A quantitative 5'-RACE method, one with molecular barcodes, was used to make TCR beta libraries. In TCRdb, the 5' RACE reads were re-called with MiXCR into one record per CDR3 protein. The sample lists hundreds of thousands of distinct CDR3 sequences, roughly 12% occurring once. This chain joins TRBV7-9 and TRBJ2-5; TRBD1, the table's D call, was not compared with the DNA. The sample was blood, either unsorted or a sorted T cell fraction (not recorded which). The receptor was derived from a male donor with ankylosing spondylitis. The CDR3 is CATVAGAGETQYF.